These 18 T cell receptor beta chains were sequenced from one sample in a study of spatial heterogeneity in lung cancer. TCRdb re-derived calls from the 5' RACE reads in MiXCR, one entry per CDR3 protein. The sample records around 45,000 distinct CDR3 sequences, roughly 13% being singletons. Time point defined: sample taken at primary tumor resection. The material sequenced was PBMCs, taken at surgery. Source of these receptors: a male donor with early-stage non-small cell lung cancer.

Many counts were recorded for this clonotype. The chain carries TRBV5-5 and TRBJ2-4; D remains unclear. The germline V gene has CDR1 SGHKS and CDR2 YYEKEE (reference sequence). Trimming left V 4 bases short and J 2 bases short, with 16 bases between. The CDR3 extends over 16 amino acids. CDR3 nucleotide sequence: TGTGCCAGCAGCCGTATTGCGAGTCAGACCAAAAACATTCAGTACTTC. Encoded protein: CASSRIASQTKNIQYF.

This clonotype showed up many times. Here the CDR3 reads CSAREGNSPLHF. The CDR3 coding sequence is TGCAGTGCTAGGGAGGGAAATTCACCCCTCCACTTT. This rearrangement joins TRBV20-1 to TRBJ1-6; no clear D gene. Germline V gives CDR1 DFQATT, CDR2 SNEGSKA (reference sequence). CDR3 length equals 12 residues. The V end lost 3 bases, the J end lost 7 bases, and 7 bases lay between the germline ends.

The V and J genes are TRBV6-2 or TRBV6-3 and TRBJ2-7; unclear D gene. This CDR3 contains 16 residues. V was pared by 6 bases and J by 3 bases, with 21 bases between. Germline values: CDR1 MNHEY, CDR2 SVGEGT. The CDR3 coding sequence is TGTGCCAGCAGAACAGACCTCGACGTGATAAACTACGAGCAGTACTTC. Translation gives CASRTDLDVINYEQYF.

This chain joins TRBV7-7 and TRBJ2-2; D may correspond to TRBD1 or TRBD2 (6 bases each). CDR3 length equals 13 residues. The germline CDR1 and CDR2 sequences are SSHAT and FNYEAQ (reference sequence). The CDR3 DNA reads as TGTGCTAGCCGGGGGACACCCACCGGGGAGCTGTTTTTT. Encoded protein: CASRGTPTGELFF.

The gene calls are TRBV20-1 and TRBJ2-3; the D gene could be TRBD1 or TRBD2 (5 bases each). The CDR3 contains 15 residues. CDR1 and CDR2 from the germline V gene are DFQATT and SNEGSKA (reference sequence). With 6 bases removed from V and 0 bases from J, the gap between germline ends came to 16 bases. The CDR3 region is CSAQPWGSSTDTQYF. The CDR3 DNA reads as TGCAGTGCCCAGCCCTGGGGGTCGAGCACAGATACGCAGTATTTT.

V gene TRBV7-2 combines with J gene TRBJ1-6; a weak D match, TRBD1 (5 bases). V was shortened by 1 base and J by 8 bases, with 9 bases between the two germline ends. In germline, CDR1 is SGHTA, CDR2 FQGNSA. The CDR3 spans 14 residues. CDR3 DNA: TGTGCCAGCAGCTTAGAGGGGAGCGATTCACCCCTCCACTTT. This sequence encodes CASSLEGSDSPLHF.

The chain uses TRBV5-1 and TRBJ1-3, with TRBD1 as a possible D gene (6 bases). The CDR3 loop spans 16 amino acids. Trimming took 0 bases from V and 0 from J, leaving 10 bases between them. Germline V CDR1 and CDR2: SGHRS, YFSETQ. CDR3 nucleotides: TGCGCCAGCAGCTTGGAGGGGGGACCCTCTGGAAACACCATATATTTT. Amino acid sequence: CASSLEGGPSGNTIYF.

This rearrangement joins TRBV7-9 to TRBJ2-7; D gene unclear. Per the germline V gene, CDR1 is SEHNR and CDR2 is FQNEAQ (reference sequence). Trimming stripped 1 base from V and 3 bases from J, with 13 bases between. CDR3 size: 15 residues. The CDR3 sequence: CASSLVWAPSYEQYF. DNA for the CDR3: TGTGCCAGCAGCTTAGTATGGGCTCCGAGCTACGAGCAGTACTTC. Using reference TRBV7-9 and TRBJ2-7 for the parts outside the CDR3, the full variable domain is DTGVSQNPRHKITKRGQNVTFRCDPISEHNRLYWYRQTLGQGPEFLTYFQNEAQLEKSRLLSDRFSAERPKGSFSTLEIQRTEQGDSAMYLCASSLVWAPSYEQYFGPGTRLTVT.

The chain recombines TRBV3-1 with TRBJ2-2; TRBD2 matches at 7 bases. This CDR3 has 14 residues. After removal of 0 bases from V and 7 bases from J, the junction contained 2 bases not matched to a gene. Germline CDR1 and CDR2: LGHDT and YNNKEL (reference sequence). This CDR3 is CASSQEWEGGELFF. The CDR3 DNA reads as TGTGCCAGCAGCCAAGAATGGGAGGGCGGGGAGCTGTTTTTT. Full variable domain (outside the CDR3, taken from reference TRBV3-1 and TRBJ2-2): DTAVSQTPKYLVTQMGNDKSIKCEQNLGHDTMYWYKQDSKKFLKIMFSYNNKELIINETVPNRFSPKSPDKAHLNLHINSLELGDSAVYFCASSQEWEGGELFFGEGSRLTVL.

This clonotype occurred many times. J is TRBJ2-7 and V is TRBV12-3 or TRBV12-4; 10 nucleotides align to TRBD1. This CDR3 contains 14 residues. With 5 bases clipped from V and 2 bases from J, the junction kept 3 bases outside the gene matches. The CDR3 sequence is CASSTTGGPYEQYF. The DNA for the CDR3 is TGTGCCAGCAGTACGACAGGGGGCCCCTACGAGCAGTACTTC.

This clonotype was observed a few times. Here the CDR3 DNA reads TGTGCCAGCAGTGAAGCGCGTTCGGGGAGTAATGGATCACCCCTCCACTTT. It encodes CASSEARSGSNGSPLHF. This chain joins TRBV6-1 and TRBJ1-6; D gene unclear. Germline CDR1 MNHNS, CDR2 SASEGT. The germline V and J ends were trimmed by 0 bases and 10 bases, with 19 bases remaining between them. CDR3 length: 17 amino acids.

In its sample, this clonotype was seen a few times. The chain links TRBV6-5 to TRBJ2-1; no firm D call. Trimming cost V 4 bases and J 10 bases, with 8 bases left between them. The CDR3 is made up of 11 amino acids. The germline gives CDR1 MNHEY, CDR2 SVGAGI. CDR3: CASSLGREQFF. The CDR3, as DNA: TGTGCCAGCAGTTTAGGGCGAGAGCAGTTCTTC.

This clonotype has just a few counts. This rearrangement joins TRBV9 to TRBJ2-2; TRBD1 might be the D (5 bases). The V and J ends lost 4 bases and 6 bases respectively, with 22 bases between them. The length of the CDR3 is 17 residues. Germline CDR1 is SGDLS and CDR2 is YYNGEE. The DNA of the CDR3 is TGTGCCAGCAGCCCCACTCCCCCAGGGATTCGGGCCGGGGAGCTGTTTTTT. Its protein is CASSPTPPGIRAGELFF.

This clonotype has a handful of counts. This chain links TRBV7-2 with TRBJ1-1; D gene uncertain. Trimming left V 3 bases short and J 0 bases short, with 5 bases between. This CDR3 is 13 amino acids long. Germline V CDR1 and CDR2: SGHTA, FQGNSA. The CDR3 nucleotides are TGTGCCAGCAGCTTTAACCTGAACACTGAAGCTTTCTTT. Protein: CASSFNLNTEAFF.

This clonotype was seen more than once but under ten times. V gene TRBV6-1 combines with J gene TRBJ1-5, with 7 bases fitting TRBD1. The junction had 2 bases not matched to a gene; V was cut back by 3 bases and J by 6 bases. Germline CDR1 reads MNHNS; CDR2 reads SASEGT. This CDR3 is 13 amino acids long. In nucleotides, the CDR3 is TGTGCCAGCAGTGATGACAGGGTTCAGCCCCAGCATTTT. It translates to CASSDDRVQPQHF.

This clonotype was counted between two and nine times. The chain couples TRBV7-8 to TRBJ2-3; 8 positions match TRBD2. J gave up 3 bases and V 3 bases, and 2 bases lay outside the gene matches. This CDR3 spans 14 amino acids. CDR1 is SGHVS, CDR2 FQNEAQ, per germline. The CDR3 bases are TGTGCCAGCAGCTTTAGCGGGGTGACAGATACGCAGTATTTT. Residues: CASSFSGVTDTQYF. The variable domain in full, completed from reference TRBV7-8 and TRBJ2-3, reads GAGVSQSPRYKVAKRGQDVALRCDPISGHVSLFWYQQALGQGPEFLTYFQNEAQLDKSGLPSDRFFAERPEGSVSTLKIQRTQQEDSAVYLCASSFSGVTDTQYFGPGTRLTVL.

This clonotype occurred many times. The DNA of the CDR3 is TGTGCCAGCAGCGACGGGGACTACACAGATACGCAGTATTTT. Its translation: CASSDGDYTDTQYF. The chain is built from TRBV3-1 and TRBJ2-3, with 7 bases matching TRBD2. The CDR3 spans 14 residues. The V gene end was trimmed by 5 bases and the J gene end by 2 bases; junction bases not matched to a gene: 4. Germline V gene sequence: CDR1 LGHDT, CDR2 YNNKEL (reference sequence).

At least ten counts were recorded for this clonotype. The chain links TRBV20-1 to TRBJ2-1; D tentatively fits TRBD1 or TRBD2 (5 bases each). The V end was cut by 4 bases, the J end by 4 bases, with 20 bases between. The CDR3 sequence is 16 residues long. Germline V CDR1 and CDR2: DFQATT, SNEGSKA (reference sequence). Written as DNA, the CDR3 is TGCAGTGCTATCGATGGGACGGCCAGCCTTTACAATGAGCAGTTCTTC. Translation gives CSAIDGTASLYNEQFF.